The 14 T cell receptor beta chains in this list originate from one sample, sequenced in a study of T cell repertoires in cytomegalovirus infection. Their specific antigens are unknown. TCRdb reanalysed the reads using MiXCR and keeps one entry per CDR3 protein. The sample has 650,000 to 900,000 distinct CDR3 sequences; approximately 32% are singletons. This specimen consisted of cultured CD8+ T cells from PBMCs, obtained from culture after CMV antigen stimulation. These receptors originate from a human donor in good health (CMV status not recorded). Some clones in this sample may be carry-over from other donors' samples.

This clonotype was found many times. The rearrangement joins TRBV7-2 to TRBJ2-2; TRBD2 agrees at 7 bases. Germline V CDR1 and CDR2: SGHTA, FQGNSA. Trimming removed 5 bases from V and 8 bases from J; junction bases left unmatched: 11. The length of the CDR3 is 15 residues. The CDR3 DNA reads as TGTGCCAGCAGCCTCCGGGGGGTGCTATTGGGGGAGCTGTTTTTT. The encoded protein is CASSLRGVLLGELFF.

This clonotype was seen a few times. This chain links TRBV20-1 with TRBJ2-3; 8 nucleotides align to TRBD2. With V trimmed by 0 bases and J by 5 bases, 10 bases remained unmatched. The length of the CDR3 is 16 residues. From germline, CDR1 is DFQATT and CDR2 SNEGSKA (reference sequence). In nucleotides, the CDR3 is TGCAGTGCTAGAGATCGGGGGGGGCCGTATGTAGATACGCAGTATTTT. Amino acid sequence: CSARDRGGPYVDTQYF.

The chain has TRBV4-1 and TRBJ2-1; possibly TRBD2 for D (5 bases). The V end was cut by 0 bases, the J end by 12 bases, with 15 bases between. The CDR3 has 14 residues. Per the germline V gene, CDR1 is MGHRA and CDR2 is YSYEKL. CDR3 DNA: TGCGCCAGCAGCCAAGATCAAGAGGGATGGGGGCAGTTCTTC. Translated: CASSQDQEGWGQFF.

This clonotype has more than one count but fewer than ten. This chain joins TRBV10-3 and TRBJ2-7; D remains ambiguous. The ends were cut back, 4 bases at V and 1 base at J, with 8 bases in the middle. Per the germline V gene, CDR1 is ENHRY and CDR2 is SYGVKD. The CDR3 has 13 amino acids. The CDR3 bases are TGTGCCATCAGTGCGGACGGTTCCTACGAGCAGTACTTC. Its protein product is CAISADGSYEQYF.

The sample holds a few counts of this clonotype. V is TRBV6-6 and J is TRBJ2-1; D might be TRBD2 (5 bases). The CDR3 spans 14 residues. Trimming left V 5 bases short and J 6 bases short, with 14 bases between. Per germline, CDR1 MNHNY and CDR2 SVGAGI (reference sequence). CDR3 sequence reads: CASSHGSVFNEQFF. DNA of the CDR3: TGTGCCAGCAGTCATGGGAGCGTCTTCAATGAGCAGTTCTTC.

This clonotype turned up a few times. V and J are TRBV6-6 and TRBJ2-2; 9 bases fit TRBD1. Germline CDR1 MNHNY, CDR2 SVGAGI (reference sequence). CDR3 length: 17 residues. V gave up 0 bases and J gave up 1 base; unmatched junction bases: 3. CDR3 in DNA: TGTGCCAGCAGTTACTCGAACAGGGGGCTGAACACCGGGGAGCTGTTTTTT. Residues: CASSYSNRGLNTGELFF.

This clonotype has more than one count but fewer than ten. The genes are TRBV6-5 and TRBJ1-2, with 7 bases that match TRBD1. This CDR3 spans 15 amino acids. Germline assignment: CDR1 MNHEY and CDR2 SVGAGI. V lost 6 bases to trimming and J lost 7 bases; unmatched junction nucleotides: 14. The chain's CDR3 is CASSAGRGTVFGYTF. CDR3 in DNA: TGTGCCAGCAGCGCTGGCCGGGGGACAGTTTTTGGCTACACCTTC.

This rearrangement joins TRBV20-1 to TRBJ1-6, with D unresolved. Germline CDR1 reads DFQATT; CDR2 reads SNEGSKA (reference sequence). The CDR3 contains 15 residues. V was trimmed by 0 bases and J by 9 bases, leaving 15 bases between them. CDR3 in amino acids: CSARDQWEVGSPLHF. The CDR3 DNA is TGCAGTGCTAGAGATCAGTGGGAGGTTGGTTCACCCCTCCACTTT.

The chain carries TRBV27 and TRBJ2-3; D gene unclear. The V end lost 2 bases, the J end lost 5 bases, and 8 bases lay between the germline ends. This CDR3 contains 13 residues. Germline V gives CDR1 MNHEY, CDR2 SMNVEV (reference sequence). The CDR3 loop reads CASSLVVLDTQYF. CDR3 DNA sequence: TGTGCCAGCAGTTTAGTGGTGCTAGATACGCAGTATTTT.

This clonotype appeared a few times. The chain recombines TRBV4-1 with TRBJ1-5; TRBD1 aligns across 8 bases. With 6 bases clipped from V and 6 bases from J, the junction kept 4 bases outside the gene matches. The CDR3 is 13 amino acids. Germline assignment: CDR1 MGHRA and CDR2 YSYEKL. CDR3 residues: CASSPTGVQPQHF. The DNA for the CDR3 is TGCGCCAGCAGTCCGACAGGGGTTCAGCCCCAGCATTTT.

This clonotype was detected a few times. This chain uses TRBV12-5 with TRBJ2-7, with TRBD1 identical over 8 bases. Losses at the gene ends were 7 bases for V and 6 bases for J; bases not matched to a gene: 11. CDR1 is LGHNT, CDR2 FRNRAP, per germline. The CDR3 totals 14 residues. CDR3 sequence reads: CASVRRQGLIEQYF. The CDR3 region has the DNA TGTGCTAGTGTTCGGAGACAGGGGCTAATCGAGCAGTACTTC.

This clonotype appeared a few times. The rearrangement joins TRBV2 to TRBJ2-2; D unclear. The germline V gene has CDR1 SNHLY and CDR2 FYNNEI. The V and J ends lost 6 bases and 8 bases respectively, with 13 bases between them. The CDR3 sequence is 13 residues long. CDR3 protein: CASRTGPSGELFF. The CDR3 DNA follows: TGTGCCAGCAGAACCGGACCGTCGGGGGAGCTGTTTTTT. The full variable domain, in which reference TRBV2 and TRBJ2-2 provide the parts outside the CDR3, is EPEVTQTPSHQVTQMGQEVILRCVPISNHLYFYWYRQILGQKVEFLVSFYNNEISEKSEIFDDQFSVERPDGSNFTLKIRSTKLEDSAMYFCASRTGPSGELFFGEGSRLTVL.

The rearrangement links TRBV11-1 to TRBJ2-2; D is uncertain. Germline loops: CDR1 SGHAT, CDR2 FQDESV (reference sequence). V lost 4 bases and J lost 0, with 6 bases in between. CDR3 length: 14 amino acids. The CDR3 loop is CASSSTSNTGELFF. The CDR3, as DNA: TGTGCCAGCAGCTCCACTTCGAACACCGGGGAGCTGTTTTTT.

As DNA, the CDR3 is TGTGCCAGCAGCTTAACTAGCGGGGGAGGTTTGGAAAACATTCAGTACTTC. Protein: CASSLTSGGGLENIQYF. The rearrangement joins TRBV7-6 to TRBJ2-4; TRBD2 agrees at 11 bases. This CDR3 spans 17 amino acids. The V gene's germline CDR1 is SGHVS and CDR2 FNYEAQ. With V trimmed by 2 bases and J by 5 bases, 8 bases remained unmatched.